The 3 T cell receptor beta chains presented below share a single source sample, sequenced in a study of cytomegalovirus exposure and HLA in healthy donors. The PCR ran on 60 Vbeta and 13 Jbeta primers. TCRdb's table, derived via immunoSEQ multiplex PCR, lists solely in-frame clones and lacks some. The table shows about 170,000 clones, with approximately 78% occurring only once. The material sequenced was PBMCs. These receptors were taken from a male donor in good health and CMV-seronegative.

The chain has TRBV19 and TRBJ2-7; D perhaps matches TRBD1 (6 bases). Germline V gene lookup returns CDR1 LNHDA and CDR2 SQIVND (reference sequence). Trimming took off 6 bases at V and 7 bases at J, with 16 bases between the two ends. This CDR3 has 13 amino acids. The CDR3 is CASSNKGEKEQYF. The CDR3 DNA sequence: TGTGCCAGTAGCAACAAGGGGGAGAAAGAGCAGTACTTC.

The CDR3 DNA reads as TGTGCCAGCAGCTTAGTGTTGGCGGGAATCGGCTCCTACGAGCAGTACTTC. Amino acid sequence: CASSLVLAGIGSYEQYF. The V call is TRBV7-9, the J call TRBJ2-7; possible D gene TRBD2, 6 bases. V lost 1 base, J lost 0 bases, and 16 bases lay in between. From germline, CDR1 is SEHNR and CDR2 FQNEAQ (reference sequence). There are 17 residues in the CDR3.

The DNA for the CDR3 is TGTGCCAGCAGCTTATTATTGCGCGGGGGGTCAAATGAGCAGTTCTTC. This sequence encodes CASSLLLRGGSNEQFF. This chain links TRBV9 with TRBJ2-1; 8 bases are a match to TRBD2. V gave up 4 bases and J gave up 7 bases; unmatched junction bases: 13. The CDR3 extends over 16 amino acids. Germline V gives CDR1 SGDLS, CDR2 YYNGEE.